The T cell receptor beta chain described here comes from a study of T-cell memory formation after mild COVID-19. Study-wide background: There were largely donor-specific TCR clusters. Findings and caveats of the study: Clones which contracted sat mainly in CM and EM if CD4+, and in EMRA if CD8+. Balance between CD4 and CD8 was seen in clones contracting day 15 to 85, and a CD4+ lean was seen in later expanders.

The CDR3 spans 19 residues. The germline V gene has CDR1 SEHNR and CDR2 FQNEAQ (reference sequence). Trimming shortened V by 4 bases and J by 7 bases, and 29 bases separated the two germline ends. With respect to this clonotype: Its antigen is not identified.

TCRalpha and TCRbeta libraries used 5'RACE with constant-segment primers and UMIs. Using its own MiXCR run on the 5' RACE reads, TCRdb lists one record per CDR3 protein. The table includes about 180,000 distinct CDR3 sequences, roughly 16% detected once. The receptor was derived from an adult woman who had mild COVID-19 (a few samples of this study predate the infection). Cell type and time point are not known. This chain uses TRBV7-9 with TRBJ2-1, with D maybe TRBD2 (6 bases). The sequenced material came from PBMCs or a T cell subset sorted from them (not recorded which). This chain's CDR3 is CASSWARDSGRLVGNEQFF. As DNA, the CDR3 is TGTGCCAGCAGCTGGGCCCGGGATAGCGGTAGACTGGTAGGTAATGAGCAGTTCTTC.